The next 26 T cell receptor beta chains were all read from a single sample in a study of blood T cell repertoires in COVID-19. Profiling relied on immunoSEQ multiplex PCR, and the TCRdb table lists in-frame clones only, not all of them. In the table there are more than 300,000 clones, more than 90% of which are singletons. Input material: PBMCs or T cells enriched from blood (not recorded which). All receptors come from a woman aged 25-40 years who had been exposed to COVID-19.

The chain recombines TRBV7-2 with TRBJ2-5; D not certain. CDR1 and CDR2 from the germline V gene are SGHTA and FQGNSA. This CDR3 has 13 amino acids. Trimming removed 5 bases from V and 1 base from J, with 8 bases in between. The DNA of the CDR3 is TGTGCCAGCAGCACATACACCCAAGAGACCCAGTACTTC. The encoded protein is CASSTYTQETQYF.

The CDR3, as DNA: TGTGCCAGCAGCTTATTGTCCGTATCGGGGATTAACTATGGCTACACCTTC. Its translation: CASSLLSVSGINYGYTF. The chain joins TRBV7-9 to TRBJ1-2; D remains ambiguous. V was clipped by 2 bases and J by 1 base, with 17 bases between them. In germline, CDR1 is SEHNR, CDR2 FQNEAQ (reference sequence). This CDR3 is built from 17 residues.

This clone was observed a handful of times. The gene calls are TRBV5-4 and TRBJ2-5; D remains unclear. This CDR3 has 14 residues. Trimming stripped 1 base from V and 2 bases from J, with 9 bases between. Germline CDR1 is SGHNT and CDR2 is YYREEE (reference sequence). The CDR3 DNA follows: TGTGCCAGCAGCTTGCGAGGTTTTCAAGAGACCCAGTACTTC. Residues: CASSLRGFQETQYF.

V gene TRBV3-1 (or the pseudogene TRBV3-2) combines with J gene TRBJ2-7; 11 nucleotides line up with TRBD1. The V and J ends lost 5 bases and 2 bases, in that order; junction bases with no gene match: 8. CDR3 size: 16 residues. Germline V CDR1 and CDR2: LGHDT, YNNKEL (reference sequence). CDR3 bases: TGTGCCAGCAGCGCCCGGCCGGGACAGGGGGCCTACGAGCAGTACTTC. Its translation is CASSARPGQGAYEQYF.

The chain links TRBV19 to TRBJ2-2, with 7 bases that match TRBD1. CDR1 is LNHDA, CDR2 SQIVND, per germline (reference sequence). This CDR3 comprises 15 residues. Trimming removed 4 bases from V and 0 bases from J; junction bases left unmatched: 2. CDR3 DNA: TGTGCCAGTAGTACGGGACAGCCGAACACCGGGGAGCTGTTTTTT. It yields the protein CASSTGQPNTGELFF. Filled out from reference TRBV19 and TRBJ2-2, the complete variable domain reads DGGITQSPKYLFRKEGQNVTLSCEQNLNHDAMYWYRQDPGQGLRLIYYSQIVNDFQKGDIAEGYSVSREKKESFPLTVTSAQKNPTAFYLCASSTGQPNTGELFFGEGSRLTVL.

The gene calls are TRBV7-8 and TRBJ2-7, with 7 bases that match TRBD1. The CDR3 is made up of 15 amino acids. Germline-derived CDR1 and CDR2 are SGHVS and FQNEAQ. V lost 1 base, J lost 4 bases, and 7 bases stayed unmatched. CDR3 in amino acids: CASSLVAGQVYEQYF. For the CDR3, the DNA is TGTGCCAGCAGCTTAGTCGCCGGACAGGTTTACGAGCAGTACTTC.

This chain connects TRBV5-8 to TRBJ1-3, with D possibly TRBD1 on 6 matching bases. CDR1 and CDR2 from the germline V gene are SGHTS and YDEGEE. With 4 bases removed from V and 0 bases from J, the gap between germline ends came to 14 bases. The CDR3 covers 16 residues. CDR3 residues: CASSPRTAFSGNTIYF. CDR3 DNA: TGTGCCAGCAGCCCCCGGACAGCCTTCTCTGGAAACACCATATATTTT.

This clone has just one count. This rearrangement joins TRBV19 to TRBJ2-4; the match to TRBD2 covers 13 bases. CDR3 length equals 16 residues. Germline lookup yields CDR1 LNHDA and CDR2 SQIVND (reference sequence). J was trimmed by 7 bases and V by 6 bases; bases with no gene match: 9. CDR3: CASRGLAGARFNIQYF. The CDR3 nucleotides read TGTGCCAGTAGAGGACTAGCGGGGGCCCGTTTTAACATTCAGTACTTC.

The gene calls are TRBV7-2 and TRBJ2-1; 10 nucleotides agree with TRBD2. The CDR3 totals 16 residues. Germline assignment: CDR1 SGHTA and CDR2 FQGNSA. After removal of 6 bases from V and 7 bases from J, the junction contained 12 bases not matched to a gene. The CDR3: CASSFLSGGLFNEQFF. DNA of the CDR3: TGTGCCAGCAGTTTTCTTAGCGGGGGGCTTTTTAATGAGCAGTTCTTC.

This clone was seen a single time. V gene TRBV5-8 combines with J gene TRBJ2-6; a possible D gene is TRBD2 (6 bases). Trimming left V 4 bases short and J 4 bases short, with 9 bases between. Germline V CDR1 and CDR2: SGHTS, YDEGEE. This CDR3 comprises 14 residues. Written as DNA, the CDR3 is TGTGCCAGCAGCGCAGGGAGGGGGGCCAACGTCCTGACTTTC. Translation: CASSAGRGANVLTF. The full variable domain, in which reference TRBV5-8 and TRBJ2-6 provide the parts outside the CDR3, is EAGVTQSPTHLIKTRGQQATLRCSPISGHTSVYWYQQALGLGLQFLLWYDEGEERNRGNFPPRFSGRQFPNYSSELNVNALELEDSALYLCASSAGRGANVLTFGAGSRLTVL.

The CDR3 DNA follows: TGTGCCAGCAGCGAAGCGGGGTCACCCCTCCACTTT. Translated: CASSEAGSPLHF. V is TRBV7-9 and J is TRBJ1-6; D unresolved. The germline V gene encodes CDR1 SEHNR and CDR2 FQNEAQ (reference sequence). CDR3 length: 12 residues. Trimming cost V 5 bases and J 10 bases, with 9 bases left between them.

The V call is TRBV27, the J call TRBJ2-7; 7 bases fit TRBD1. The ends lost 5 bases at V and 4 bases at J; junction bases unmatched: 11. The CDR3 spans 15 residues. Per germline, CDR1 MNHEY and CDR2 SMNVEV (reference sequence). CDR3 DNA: TGTGCCAGCAGTACAAGGACAGGTGGATCTTACGAGCAGTACTTC. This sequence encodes CASSTRTGGSYEQYF.

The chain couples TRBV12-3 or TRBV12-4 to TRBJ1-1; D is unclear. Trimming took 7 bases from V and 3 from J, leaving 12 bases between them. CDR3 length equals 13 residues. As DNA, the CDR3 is TGTGCCAGCACCTTCAGGCTGCACACTGAAGCTTTCTTT. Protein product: CASTFRLHTEAFF.

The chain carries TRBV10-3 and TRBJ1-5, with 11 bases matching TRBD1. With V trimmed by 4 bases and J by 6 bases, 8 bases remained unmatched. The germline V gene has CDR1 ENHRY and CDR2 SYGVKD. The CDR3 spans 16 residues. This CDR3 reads CAISVGDRGSSQPQHF. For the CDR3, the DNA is TGTGCCATCAGTGTTGGGGACAGGGGGTCGAGTCAGCCCCAGCATTTT.

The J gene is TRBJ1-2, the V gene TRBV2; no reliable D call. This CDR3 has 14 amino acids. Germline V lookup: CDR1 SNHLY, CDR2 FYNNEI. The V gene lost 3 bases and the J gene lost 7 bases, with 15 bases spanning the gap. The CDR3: CASSDAGLLAGYTF. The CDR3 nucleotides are TGTGCCAGCAGTGATGCAGGTTTGTTGGCTGGCTACACCTTC.

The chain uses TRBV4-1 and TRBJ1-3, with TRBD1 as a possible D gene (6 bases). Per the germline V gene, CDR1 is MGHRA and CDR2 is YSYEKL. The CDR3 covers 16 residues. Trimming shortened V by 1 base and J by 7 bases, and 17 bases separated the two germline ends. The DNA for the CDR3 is TGCGCCAGCAGCCAAGGCGACAGGCCCTGGGGGAACACCATATATTTT. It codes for CASSQGDRPWGNTIYF.

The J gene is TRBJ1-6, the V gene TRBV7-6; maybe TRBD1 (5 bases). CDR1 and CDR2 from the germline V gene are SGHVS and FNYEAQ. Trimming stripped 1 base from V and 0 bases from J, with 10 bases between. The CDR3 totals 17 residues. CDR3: CASSLEVQGSYNSPLHF. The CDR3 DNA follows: TGTGCCAGCAGCTTAGAGGTCCAGGGCTCCTATAATTCACCCCTCCACTTT.

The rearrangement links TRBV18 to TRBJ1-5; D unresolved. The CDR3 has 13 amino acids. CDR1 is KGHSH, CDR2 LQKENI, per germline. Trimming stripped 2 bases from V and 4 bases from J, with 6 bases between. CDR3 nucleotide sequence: TGTGCCAGCTCACCATCCGAGAATCAGCCCCAGCATTTT. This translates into CASSPSENQPQHF. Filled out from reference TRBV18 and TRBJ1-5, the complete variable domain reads NAGVMQNPRHLVRRRGQEARLRCSPMKGHSHVYWYRQLPEEGLKFMVYLQKENIIDESGMPKERFSAEFPKEGPSILRIQQVVRGDSAAYFCASSPSENQPQHFGDGTRLSIL.

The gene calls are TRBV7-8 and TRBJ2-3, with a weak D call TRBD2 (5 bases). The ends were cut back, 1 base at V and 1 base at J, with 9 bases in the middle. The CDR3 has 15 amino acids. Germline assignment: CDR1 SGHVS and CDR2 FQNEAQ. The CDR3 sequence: CASSLERQGTDTQYF. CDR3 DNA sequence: TGTGCCAGCAGCTTAGAGCGGCAGGGCACAGATACGCAGTATTTT.

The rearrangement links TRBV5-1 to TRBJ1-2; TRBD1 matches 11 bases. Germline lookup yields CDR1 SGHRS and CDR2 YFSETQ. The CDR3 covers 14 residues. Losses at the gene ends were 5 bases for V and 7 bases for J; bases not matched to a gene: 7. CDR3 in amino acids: CASRSGQGAGGYTF. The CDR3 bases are TGCGCCAGCAGATCAGGACAGGGGGCAGGTGGCTACACCTTC.

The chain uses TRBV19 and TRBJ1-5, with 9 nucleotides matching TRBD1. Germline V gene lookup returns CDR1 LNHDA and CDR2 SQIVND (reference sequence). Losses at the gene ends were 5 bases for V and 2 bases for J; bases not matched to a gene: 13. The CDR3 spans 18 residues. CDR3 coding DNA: TGTGCCAGTAGTTTTCCGCCGGGACAGGGTTTGGGCAATCAGCCCCAGCATTTT. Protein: CASSFPPGQGLGNQPQHF.

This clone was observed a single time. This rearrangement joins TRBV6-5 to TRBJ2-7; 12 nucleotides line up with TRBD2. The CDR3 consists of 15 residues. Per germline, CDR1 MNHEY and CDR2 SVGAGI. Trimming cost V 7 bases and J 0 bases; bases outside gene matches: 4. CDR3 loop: CASNGLAGYSYEQYF. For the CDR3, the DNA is TGTGCCAGCAATGGACTAGCGGGGTACTCCTACGAGCAGTACTTC.

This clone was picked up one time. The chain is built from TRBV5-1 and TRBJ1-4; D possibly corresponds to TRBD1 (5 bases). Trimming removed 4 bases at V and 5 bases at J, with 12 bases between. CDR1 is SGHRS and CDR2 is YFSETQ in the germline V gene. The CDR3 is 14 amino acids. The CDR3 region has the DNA TGCGCCAGCAGCCGCCACAGGCCCAATGAAAAACTGTTTTTT. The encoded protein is CASSRHRPNEKLFF.

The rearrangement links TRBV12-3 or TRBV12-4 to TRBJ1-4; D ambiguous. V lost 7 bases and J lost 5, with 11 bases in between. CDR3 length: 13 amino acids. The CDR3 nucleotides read TGTGCCAGCACCCCCCACTACAATGAAAAACTGTTTTTT. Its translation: CASTPHYNEKLFF.

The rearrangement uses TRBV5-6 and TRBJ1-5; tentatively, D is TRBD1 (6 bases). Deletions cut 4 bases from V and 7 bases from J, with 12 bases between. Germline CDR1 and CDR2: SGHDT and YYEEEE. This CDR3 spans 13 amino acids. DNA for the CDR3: TGTGCCAGCAGCGGTGGACAGAACCAGCCCCAGCATTTT. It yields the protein CASSGGQNQPQHF.

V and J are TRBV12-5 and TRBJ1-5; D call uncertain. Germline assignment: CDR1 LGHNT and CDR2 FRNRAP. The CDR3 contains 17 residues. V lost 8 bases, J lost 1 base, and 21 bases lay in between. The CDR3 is CASLSRMEGGSNQPQHF. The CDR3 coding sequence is TGTGCTAGTCTAAGTCGTATGGAGGGAGGGAGCAATCAGCCCCAGCATTTT. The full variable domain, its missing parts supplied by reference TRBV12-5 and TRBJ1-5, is DARVTQTPRHKVTEMGQEVTMRCQPILGHNTVFWYRQTMMQGLELLAYFRNRAPLDDSGMPKDRFSAEMPDATLATLKIQPSEPRDSAVYFCASLSRMEGGSNQPQHFGDGTRLSIL.